The next 7 T cell receptor beta chains were all read from a single sample in a study of shared clonotypes between healthy human individuals. Repertoires were generated with immunoSEQ multiplex PCR, while TCRdb's copy carries only in-frame clones and drops some. This sample yields hundreds of thousands of clones, of which 74% are seen a single time; 1.5% to 2% belongs to the top ten. Sequenced sample: memory CD4+ T cells sorted from blood. Indicated subset: CD45RA-negative fraction. The source of these receptors is a woman younger than 45 in good health.

This clone was counted a few times. The V gene is TRBV12-5, the J gene TRBJ2-2, with D tentatively TRBD2 (5 bases). The CDR3 totals 13 residues. V lost 2 bases and J 9 bases, leaving 10 bases between the germline ends. Germline CDR1 is LGHNT and CDR2 is FRNRAP. The CDR3: CASGLQEARELFF. CDR3 nucleotides: TGTGCTAGTGGTTTGCAGGAGGCCAGGGAGCTGTTTTTT.

The chain links TRBV2 to TRBJ2-7, with D perhaps assigned TRBD1 or TRBD2 (5 bases each). V dropped 5 bases and J dropped 2 bases, with 22 bases sitting between them. From germline, CDR1 is SNHLY and CDR2 FYNNEI. The CDR3 covers 17 residues. The CDR3 DNA follows: TGTGCCAGCAGTCGTCACATAAAACGGGACCGGACCTACGAGCAGTACTTC. This sequence encodes CASSRHIKRDRTYEQYF.

V gene TRBV9 combines with J gene TRBJ1-3, with D perhaps matching TRBD1 (5 bases). The CDR3 sequence is 15 residues long. Germline lookup yields CDR1 SGDLS and CDR2 YYNGEE. V lost 0 bases to trimming and J lost 0 bases, with 7 bases between them. The CDR3 sequence: CASSVGTNSGNTIYF. CDR3 sequence (DNA): TGTGCCAGCAGCGTAGGGACAAACTCTGGAAACACCATATATTTT.

This clone was seen at least ten times. This chain links TRBV6-1 with TRBJ1-4, with D perhaps TRBD1 (5 bases). Germline CDR1 and CDR2: MNHNS and SASEGT. The ends were cut back, 4 bases at V and 7 bases at J, with 10 bases in the middle. The CDR3 is made up of 13 amino acids. CDR3: CASSGGRVEKLFF. The CDR3 bases are TGTGCCAGCAGTGGGGGCAGGGTTGAAAAACTGTTTTTT.

The chain links TRBV5-6 to TRBJ1-3; TRBD1 aligns across 7 bases. Germline trimming cut 4 bases from V and 2 bases from J; bases unmatched to any gene: 3. This CDR3 contains 14 residues. Germline V gene data show CDR1 as SGHDT and CDR2 as YYEEEE. The CDR3 DNA sequence: TGTGCCAGCAGCATCAGGGGGACTGGAAACACCATATATTTT. This translates into CASSIRGTGNTIYF.

The gene calls are TRBV5-4 and TRBJ1-2, with D perhaps matching TRBD1 (6 bases). V was trimmed by 4 bases and J by 5 bases, leaving 12 bases between them. CDR3 size: 13 residues. Germline V lookup: CDR1 SGHNT, CDR2 YYREEE (reference sequence). CDR3 loop: CASSPGGQYGYTF. CDR3 bases: TGTGCCAGCAGCCCGGGGGGGCAATATGGCTACACCTTC.

This clone was observed at least ten times. The V gene is TRBV10-3, the J gene TRBJ2-3, with TRBD2 matching 10 bases. The length of the CDR3 is 15 residues. Trimming at V came to 10 bases and at J to 6 bases, leaving 13 bases not matched to a gene. The germline V gene encodes CDR1 ENHRY and CDR2 SYGVKD. CDR3 loop: CATRKAGGSGDTQYF. The CDR3 nucleotides read TGTGCCACCAGGAAAGCGGGAGGGTCAGGGGATACGCAGTATTTT.